This TCR beta chain was sequenced during a study of blood T cell repertoires in COVID-19. Study-wide background: Nucleic acid was either cDNA or gDNA, and it came from T cells, B-cell-depleted T cells, or PBMCs.

Clones were sequenced by immunoSEQ multiplex PCR, and TCRdb holds only the in-frame ones, with some missing. Among a few hundred thousand clones listed, about 86% were seen once. Participant age was roughly 18 to 90 years, and participants resided in fewer than 30 US areas. Donors were grouped by their self-reported clinical history. Looked up from germline, CDR1 is SGHRS and CDR2 is YFSETQ. The V end lost 6 bases, the J end lost 1 base, and 13 bases lay between the germline ends. CDR3 length equals 14 residues. This clone showed up just a few times. The TCR originated in a woman aged 40 to 55 with acute COVID-19. The sample taken for sequencing was PBMCs or T cells enriched from blood (not recorded which). This chain links TRBV5-1 with TRBJ1-1, with a possible D match to TRBD1 (5 bases). CDR3 sequence: CASTGPGGNTEAFF. CDR3 bases: TGCGCCAGCACAGGGCCCGGGGGGAACACTGAAGCTTTCTTT.